This TCR beta chain was sequenced for a study of blood T cell repertoires in COVID-19. TCRdb keeps only in-frame clones here, not all; method: immunoSEQ multiplex PCR. The sample has 200,000 to 300,000 clones; approximately 80% are singletons. This receptor was taken from a human donor in a cohort sampled during active COVID-19. The sample comprised peripheral blood.

In nucleotides, the CDR3 is TGTGCCAGCAGCTTAGTCGGCGGGGACTACGAGCAGTACTTC. Protein product: CASSLVGGDYEQYF. The chain couples TRBV7-9 to TRBJ2-7; D might be TRBD2 (6 bases). This CDR3 has 14 residues. CDR1 and CDR2 (germline): SEHNR, FQNEAQ (reference sequence). The V and J ends lost 1 base and 3 bases respectively, with 10 bases between them.